A selection of T cell receptor beta chains follows, all from one sample in a study of regulatory T cells in long-lasting Graves disease. TCRdb re-derived calls from the multiplex PCR reads in MiXCR, one entry per CDR3 protein. The sample holds roughly 420,000 distinct CDR3 sequences; 12% to 15% are singletons and the top ten take under 20%. This sample also belongs to another study, concerning T cells in Graves' hyperthyroidism and ophthalmopathy.

Material: peripheral blood mononuclear cells (PBMCs), obtained at new diagnosis, from a patient treated with antithyroid drugs. These receptors all stem from a woman aged 45-65 years with Graves disease. Each CDR3 is given with its conserved first and last residue. Each record gives: CDR3 length, clone size, V gene, D gene, J gene, CDR3 DNA, CDR3 protein. The D gene is left open where the match is weak. Only part of the rows carry a size: once, few, many, or a class if the clone is expanded.

13,many,TRBV20-1,NA,TRBJ2-5,TGCAGTGCCCGGTGGGAGATTGAGGAGACCCAGTACTTC,CSARWEIEETQYF
16,many,TRBV27,NA,TRBJ1-6,TGTGCCAGCAGTTTTACGGGAAGCTCCTATAATTCACCCCTCCACTTT,CASSFTGSSYNSPLHF
14,NA,TRBV20-1,NA,TRBJ2-7,TGCAGTGCTAGAGAGGGGGCTGTTACCTACGAGCAGTACTTC,CSAREGAVTYEQYF
15,many,TRBV28,TRBD1,TRBJ1-3,TGTGCCAGCAGCCACGGGACAGGGGACGGAAACACCATATATTTT,CASSHGTGDGNTIYF
14,many,TRBV28,NA,TRBJ2-7,TGTGCCAGCAGTTCCCCGGGCATGAGGGACGAGCAGTACTTC,CASSSPGMRDEQYF
14,NA,TRBV10-3,NA,TRBJ2-2,TGTGCCATCAGTGAAAGGCCTGAGGGCGGGGAGCTGTTTTTT,CAISERPEGGELFF
12,many,TRBV3-1,NA,TRBJ2-5,TGTGCCAGCAGCCAACGGCGGGAGACCCAGTACTTC,CASSQRRETQYF
18,few,TRBV7-7,NA,TRBJ2-1,TGTGCTAGCAGCTTAACCCCTTCGGGTCATCGGGGGATGGATGAGCAGTTCTTC,CASSLTPSGHRGMDEQFF
16,few,TRBV5-1,TRBD2,TRBJ2-3,TGCGCCAGCAGCTTGGGACTAGCGGGTATCCCAGATACGCAGTATTTT,CASSLGLAGIPDTQYF
20,NA,TRBV19,NA,TRBJ2-7,TGTGCCAGTAGTATAAAGGTGGTGGGGGGCGCCGCTCTGTTACAATACGAGCAGTACTTC,CASSIKVVGGAALLQYEQYF
15,many,TRBV28,NA,TRBJ1-5,TGTGCCAGCAGAGCGCCCGACAGACCCAATCAGCCCCAGCATTTT,CASRAPDRPNQPQHF
17,NA,TRBV4-1,TRBD1,TRBJ2-7,TGCGCCAGCAGCCACCTCACTATAGGACAGGGGCTCTACGAGCAGTACTTC,CASSHLTIGQGLYEQYF
15,few,TRBV7-6,NA,TRBJ1-6,TGTGCCAGCAGTACGGTGGGATCCTATAATTCACCCCTCCACTTT,CASSTVGSYNSPLHF
14,few,TRBV7-6,NA,TRBJ2-1,TGTGCCAGCAGCTTAGAAGTCTCGGCCCAGGAGCAGTTCTTC,CASSLEVSAQEQFF
14,many,TRBV10-3,TRBD1,TRBJ1-5,TGTGCCATCGGAAGGGACAGGGAAAATCAGCCCCAGCATTTT,CAIGRDRENQPQHF
15,many,TRBV10-2,NA,TRBJ2-7,TGCGCCAGCAGTGAGCATTCACAGACAACCTACGAGCAGTACTTC,CASSEHSQTTYEQYF
13,many,TRBV12-5,NA,TRBJ1-1,TGTGCTAGTGGTTTAAATGGACGCACTGAAGCTTTCTTT,CASGLNGRTEAFF
14,few,TRBV18,NA,TRBJ2-5,TGTGCCAGCTCACCAAGGGGCCCTCAAGAGACCCAGTACTTC,CASSPRGPQETQYF
16,many,TRBV28,NA,TRBJ2-2,TGTGCCAGCAGTCCCCTTTTGTTAGGGGCCACCGGGGAGCTGTTTTTT,CASSPLLLGATGELFF
15,few,TRBV5-1,TRBD2,TRBJ2-7,TGCGCCAGCAGTTTGATAGCGGGAAGTAGCTACGAGCAGTACTTC,CASSLIAGSSYEQYF
15,NA,TRBV4-1,TRBD1,TRBJ2-2,TGCGCCAGCAGCCAAGGGACAGGGTCATCCGGGGAGCTGTTTTTT,CASSQGTGSSGELFF
16,few,TRBV12-3/TRBV12-4,NA,TRBJ2-7,TGTGCCAGCAGTTTAGCCCCGGGCCGTGGCTCCTACGAGCAGTACTTC,CASSLAPGRGSYEQYF
14,many,TRBV6-1,TRBD2,TRBJ2-7,TGTGCCAGCAAACGGGCGGGAGAGTCCTACGAGCAGTACTTC,CASKRAGESYEQYF
14,many,TRBV28,NA,TRBJ2-3,TGTGCCAGCAGAAAACTTGCAAGCACAGATACGCAGTATTTT,CASRKLASTDTQYF
13,many,TRBV28,TRBD1,TRBJ2-7,TGTGCCAGCAGTAAGGGGGACAGCTACGAGCAGTACTTC,CASSKGDSYEQYF
14,NA,TRBV7-2,TRBD1,TRBJ2-3,TGTGCCAGCAGCCCGACAGGGACGGAAGATACGCAGTATTTT,CASSPTGTEDTQYF
11,many,TRBV6-5,NA,TRBJ1-5,TGTGCCAGCAGTTACTGGCAGCCCCAGCATTTT,CASSYWQPQHF
14,few,TRBV20-1,NA,TRBJ2-7,TGCAGTGCTAGGGGGGGACGCTGGGAGGAGCGGCAGTACTTC,CSARGGRWEERQYF
10,many,TRBV29-1,NA,TRBJ1-1,TGCAGCGCACGTAACACTGAAGCTTTCTTT,CSARNTEAFF
13,many,TRBV27,NA,TRBJ2-5,TGTGCCAGCAGCTTGTTAGGGGAAGAGACCCAGTACTTC,CASSLLGEETQYF
13,many,TRBV18,TRBD1,TRBJ1-2,TGTGCCAGCAGCCCGGACAGGGGATATGGCTACACCTTC,CASSPDRGYGYTF
15,NA,TRBV11-2,NA,TRBJ1-1,TGTGCCAGCAGCTTAGAAGCAGGGTCGCCCACTGAAGCTTTCTTT,CASSLEAGSPTEAFF
13,many,TRBV12-5,NA,TRBJ2-3,TGTGCTAGTGGTCTGGCGGGAATTGATACGCAGTATTTT,CASGLAGIDTQYF
13,NA,TRBV29-1,NA,TRBJ1-3,TGCAGCGTTGGCCAGACCTCTGGAAACACCATATATTTT,CSVGQTSGNTIYF
17,few,TRBV18,TRBD2,TRBJ2-3,TGTGCCAGCTCACCGCAGCGACTAGCGGGACGCACAGATACGCAGTATTTT,CASSPQRLAGRTDTQYF
17,many,TRBV6-1,TRBD1,TRBJ2-2,TGTGCCAGCAGCTCTTTTTTCGGACAGGGGGCCGGCGGGGAGCTGTTTTTT,CASSSFFGQGAGGELFF
16,many,TRBV2,NA,TRBJ2-2,TGTGCCAGCAGCGAACCGAGGGGGTCAAACACCGGGGAGCTGTTTTTT,CASSEPRGSNTGELFF
15,many,TRBV12-3/TRBV12-4,NA,TRBJ1-1,TGTGCCAGCAGTTTGGGGCCTTCCATGAACACTGAAGCTTTCTTT,CASSLGPSMNTEAFF
14,many,TRBV10-3,TRBD1,TRBJ2-3,TGTGCCATCCGCGACAGGGGGCCCACAGATACGCAGTATTTT,CAIRDRGPTDTQYF
17,many,TRBV5-1,TRBD2,TRBJ2-4,TGCGCCAGCAGCTTCACTAGCGGGAGGGTAGCCAAAAACATTCAGTACTTC,CASSFTSGRVAKNIQYF
14,few,TRBV2,NA,TRBJ1-3,TGTGCCAGCGAGCCACTTACCTCTGGAAACACCATATATTTT,CASEPLTSGNTIYF
13,many,TRBV15,NA,TRBJ1-2,TGTGCCACCAGCAGAGAGGCTGATCATGGCTACACCTTC,CATSREADHGYTF
15,few,TRBV4-1,NA,TRBJ1-3,TGCGCCAGCAGCCAGGACAGCCGCTCTGGAAACACCATATATTTT,CASSQDSRSGNTIYF
15,few,TRBV3-1,TRBD1,TRBJ2-7,TGTGCCAGCGGCCAAGAATGGGACAGGGACTACGAGCAGTACTTC,CASGQEWDRDYEQYF
17,NA,TRBV7-9,TRBD1,TRBJ1-1,TGTGCCAGCAGATTACCCCACAGGGGCCAAATGGGCACTGAAGCTTTCTTT,CASRLPHRGQMGTEAFF
15,few,TRBV3-1,NA,TRBJ2-7,TGTGCCAGCAGCCAAGAGTCTCAGGGCACCTACGAGCAGTACTTC,CASSQESQGTYEQYF
15,many,TRBV6-2/TRBV6-3,NA,TRBJ2-3,TGTGCCAGCAGTTTTGGGGCGGGAACGACAGATACGCAGTATTTT,CASSFGAGTTDTQYF
18,NA,TRBV19,TRBD1,TRBJ2-6,TGTGCCAGTAGTATTTTCACAGGGGAAATCTCTGGGGCCAACGTCCTGACTTTC,CASSIFTGEISGANVLTF
16,NA,TRBV5-1,TRBD2,TRBJ2-1,TGCGCCAGCAGCTTGGCCGGGACTAGCGGGACCGATGAGCAGTTCTTC,CASSLAGTSGTDEQFF
14,few,TRBV7-3,NA,TRBJ2-1,TGTGCCAGCAGCTTAAAGGGCGGCTACAATGAGCAGTTCTTC,CASSLKGGYNEQFF
15,many,TRBV28,NA,TRBJ2-1,TGTGCCAGCAGTTTTTTACTCATCGCTCTGCATGAGCAGTTCTTC,CASSFLLIALHEQFF
14,many,TRBV18,TRBD1,TRBJ2-7,TGTGCCAGCTCACCAATCCGGGACAGTTCCGAGCAGTACTTC,CASSPIRDSSEQYF
12,few,TRBV10-2,TRBD2,TRBJ2-3,TGCGCCAGCAATGGGGGGGCAGATACGCAGTATTTT,CASNGGADTQYF
18,NA,TRBV24-1,TRBD2,TRBJ2-1,TGTGCCACCAGTGATCCGGGACTAGCGGGAGGGCCCGGCAATGAGCAGTTCTTC,CATSDPGLAGGPGNEQFF